This T cell receptor beta chain originates from a study of cytomegalovirus exposure and HLA in healthy donors. V lost 4 bases, J lost 6 bases, and 5 bases stayed unmatched. The CDR3 is 14 residues long. In germline, CDR1 is SGDLS, CDR2 YYNGEE. PCR was performed using 60 Vbeta and 13 Jbeta primers. Data came from immunoSEQ multiplex PCR; TCRdb stores just in-frame clones and leaves some out. The table records 200,000 to 250,000 clones, around 80% of them present only once. The clonotype originates from a woman aged 55-69 years in good health and CMV-seropositive. This rearrangement joins TRBV9 to TRBJ1-5, with 9 bases lining up with TRBD1. The sequencing sample was made of PBMCs. The CDR3 protein is CASSPDRGGQPQHF. The CDR3 DNA is TGTGCCAGCAGCCCGGACAGGGGAGGTCAGCCCCAGCATTTT.